This T cell receptor beta chain stems from a study of T cells in Graves' hyperthyroidism and ophthalmopathy (dated by TCRdb to the late 2010s). Background for the entire study: Peripheral blood was sampled at the time of initial diagnosis, prior to any treatment. Following sampling, methimazole starting at 30 mg daily was given to hyperthyroidism patients, and high-dose intravenous methylprednisolone was given to ophthalmopathy patients. The 85 to 100 discovery patients were divided at random into training and test sets in a 7:3 ratio. Prospective prediction of ophthalmopathy was tested in an independent validation cohort of fewer than 20 hyperthyroidism patients and 17 patients who later progressed to ophthalmopathy. According to the paper, TCR Vbeta CDR3 sequencing was carried out on about 140 peripheral blood samples, which came from fewer than 50 ophthalmopathy, 75 to 80 hyperthyroidism and about 17 progressor patients. In about 6 Graves' hyperthyroidism patients, the study also compared T-cell repertoires from thyroid tissue with T-cell repertoires from blood. To identify TCR V-J signatures that set the groups apart, the researchers used a discovery cohort of 100 patients, made up of 40 to 45 with Graves' ophthalmopathy and some 60 with stable Graves' hyperthyroidism.

Findings and caveats that apply to the study as a whole: In validation, the model predicted progression to ophthalmopathy with 55% to 71% sensitivity and 72% to 85% specificity, a median of 6.5 months before onset. Most expanded thyroid clonotypes (frequency above 0.001) were also detected in blood, a finding suggesting that blood repertoires may reflect thyroid immune responses. No statistical method was used to set the sample size in advance, and investigators knew the group allocation. A 13 V-J signature model separated ophthalmopathy from stable hyperthyroidism, with 87.88% sensitivity and about 81% specificity in cross-validation and 80%/75% in testing.

The germline V gene encodes CDR1 DFQATT and CDR2 SNEGSKA (reference sequence). Including the terminal cysteine and phenylalanine, the CDR3 comprises 13 residues. Here the CDR3 DNA is all that survives: 39 bases in frame from base 1. At the junction V is shortened by 6 bases and J by 3 bases, with 15 bases in between. TCR beta CDR3 regions were amplified from RNA transcripts. The TCR CDR3 was subjected to a first round of RT-PCR using the HTBI primer set and the Qiagen OneStep RT-PCR kit. Libraries were constructed in a second round of multiplex PCR, after which size selection and purification were performed. Paired-end sequencing of the libraries was performed with 100 bp reads on an Illumina HiSeq2000. For the original study's pipeline: SOAPnuke was used to process the raw data, removing reads that contained adapters or uncalled bases, had a mean Phred below 15, or lacked an exact match to the constant primer or identifier. High-quality paired reads were merged with COPE v1.2.5, and unique nucleotide sequences were defined as clonotypes. Clonotypes were aligned to IMGT TRBV, TRBD and TRBJ reference segments using MiTCR v1.1. Analysis was restricted to V-J combinations with a frequency above 0.0001, which covered 99.2% of repertoires. The TCS score was defined as F50 (clonal expansion) divided by E x V (chaos), with BLOSUM62-based TCRdist calculated between CDR3 peptides within each V-J. Welch's t-statistics and random forest reduced roughly 500 V-J features to roughly 13, which were used in a naive Bayes classifier (R e1071). Through fastp at Q25 and MiXCR, TCRdb rebuilt clones from the public reads, retaining in-frame beta chains. For every CDR3 protein sequence, its rows merge into one entry that carries the most common genes and DNA. For this entry, the V and J calls and clone size follow TCRdb and not the study's own pipeline. Counted in this sample were fewer than 400,000 distinct CDR3 sequences; about 14% of them appeared once. The ten largest account for over 25% of the sample.

Ophthalmopathy patients had moderately to severely active disease, with a Clinical Activity Score of 3 or more, a NOSPECS grade of 4 or more, and a disease duration of less than 3 months. The study excluded patients with uncontrolled infections, other autoimmune diseases, pregnancy or lactation. Diagnoses relied on clinical symptoms, serum thyroxine and TRAb, thyroid ultrasound and orbital computed tomography. PBMCs were isolated from about 10 ml of fresh peripheral blood by Ficoll-Paque density gradient centrifugation. Trizol reagent was used to extract total RNA, and RNA quality was then checked on an Agilent 2100 Bioanalyzer. This clonotype was seen ten or more times. There is no known antigen for this receptor. Per-nucleotide qualities are absent, and no much larger clonotype sits a single base away.

The TCR was taken from a man aged 45-65 years with Graves' ophthalmopathy. The sequenced sample consisted of blood. This sequence uses TRBV20-1 and TRBJ2-7; TRBD1 is a weak D gene call, 6 bases matching. The CDR3 is CSASGTQDYEQYF. The bases are TGCAGTGCCTCCGGGACACAGGACTACGAGCAGTACTTC.